This T cell receptor beta chain is drawn from a study of blood T cell repertoires in COVID-19. Whole-study context: PBMCs, B-cell-depleted T cells, or T cells provided the cDNA or gDNA that made up the material.

Trimming removed 3 bases from V and 0 bases from J; junction bases left unmatched: 3. Per the germline V gene, CDR1 is LNHDA and CDR2 is SQIVND (reference sequence). This CDR3 is 16 amino acids long. Original processing notes: Nucleated cell counts were estimated from reference gene primer amplification. Measured with immunoSEQ multiplex PCR; TCRdb has only the in-frame clones, and not every one. V and J calls and clone size come straight from that table; D and trimming were deduced from the DNA. Of some 70,000 clones in the sample, 79% were seen once. The rearrangement links TRBV19 to TRBJ1-5, with TRBD1 identical over 9 bases. The receptor was derived from a woman aged 60-75 years with acute or convalescent COVID-19. Sample: peripheral blood. Here the CDR3 DNA reads TGTGCCAGTAGTATGAGACAGGGGGATAGCAATCAGCCCCAGCATTTT. Its translation is CASSMRQGDSNQPQHF.